The sequence of this T cell receptor (beta chain) was determined in a study of T cell changes during pregnancy in multiple sclerosis. The sample holds one count of this clone. Assay used: immunoSEQ multiplex PCR; TCRdb lists only in-frame clones, some missing. The sample yields 100,000 or so clones, 94% seen once. Germline V gene data show CDR1 as MNHNS and CDR2 as SASEGT. V lost 6 bases to trimming and J lost 2 bases, with 14 bases between them. The CDR3 covers 15 residues. Material: peripheral blood, obtained after pregnancy. The TCR was taken from a female donor in good health, enrolled as a control in a pregnancy study. The chain recombines TRBV6-1 with TRBJ2-1; possible D gene TRBD2, 5 bases. The DNA for the CDR3 is TGTGCCAGCAGGCCCCCTAGGCGGGCCTACAATGAGCAGTTCTTC. Translation gives CASRPPRRAYNEQFF.